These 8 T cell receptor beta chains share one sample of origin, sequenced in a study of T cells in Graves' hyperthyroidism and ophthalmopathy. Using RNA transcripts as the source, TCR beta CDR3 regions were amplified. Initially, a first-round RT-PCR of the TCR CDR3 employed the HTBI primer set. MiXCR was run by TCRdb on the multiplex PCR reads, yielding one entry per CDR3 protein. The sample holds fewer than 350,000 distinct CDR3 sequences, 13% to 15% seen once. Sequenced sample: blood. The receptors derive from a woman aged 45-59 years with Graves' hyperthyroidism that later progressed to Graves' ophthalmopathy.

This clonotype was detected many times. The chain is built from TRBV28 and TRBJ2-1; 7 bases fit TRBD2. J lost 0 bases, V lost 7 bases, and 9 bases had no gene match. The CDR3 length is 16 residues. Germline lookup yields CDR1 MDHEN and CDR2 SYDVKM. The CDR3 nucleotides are TGTGCCAGCAACTCCCCGGGCGGGAGCTCCTACAATGAGCAGTTCTTC. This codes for CASNSPGGSSYNEQFF.

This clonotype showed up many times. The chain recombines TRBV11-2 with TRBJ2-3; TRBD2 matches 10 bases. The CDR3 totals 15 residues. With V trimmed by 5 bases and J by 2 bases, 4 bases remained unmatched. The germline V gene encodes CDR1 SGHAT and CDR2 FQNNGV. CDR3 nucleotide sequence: TGTGCCAGCAGCCCCGGGACTAGCGACACAGATACGCAGTATTTT. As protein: CASSPGTSDTDTQYF.

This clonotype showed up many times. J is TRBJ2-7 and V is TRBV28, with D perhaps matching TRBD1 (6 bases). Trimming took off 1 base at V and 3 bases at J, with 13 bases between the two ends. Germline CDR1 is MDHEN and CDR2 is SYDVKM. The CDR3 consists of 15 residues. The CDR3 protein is CASSLSSTGSYEQYF. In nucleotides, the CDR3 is TGTGCCAGCAGTTTATCGTCGACAGGTAGCTACGAGCAGTACTTC.

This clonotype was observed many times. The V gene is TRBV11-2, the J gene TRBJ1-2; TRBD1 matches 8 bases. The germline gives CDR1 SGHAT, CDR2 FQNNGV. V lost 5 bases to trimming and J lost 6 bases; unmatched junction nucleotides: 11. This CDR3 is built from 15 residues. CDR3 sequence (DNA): TGTGCCAGCAGCCCTAGAGGCAGGGGGCTTCATGGCTACACCTTC. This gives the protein CASSPRGRGLHGYTF.

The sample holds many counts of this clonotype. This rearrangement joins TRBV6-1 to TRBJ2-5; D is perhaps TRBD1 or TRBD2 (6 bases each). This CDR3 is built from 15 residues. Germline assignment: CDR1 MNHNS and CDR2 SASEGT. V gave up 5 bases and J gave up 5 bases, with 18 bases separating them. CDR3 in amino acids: CASSRGMGAGETQYF. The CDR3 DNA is TGTGCCAGCAGTCGGGGGATGGGGGCCGGGGAGACCCAGTACTTC.

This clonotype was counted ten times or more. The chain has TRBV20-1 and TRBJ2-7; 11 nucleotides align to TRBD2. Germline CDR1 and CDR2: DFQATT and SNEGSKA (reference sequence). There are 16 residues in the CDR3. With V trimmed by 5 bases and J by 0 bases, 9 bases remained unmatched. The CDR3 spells CSAPNPSGRPSYEQYF. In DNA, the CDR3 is TGCAGTGCTCCAAACCCTAGCGGGAGGCCCTCCTACGAGCAGTACTTC.

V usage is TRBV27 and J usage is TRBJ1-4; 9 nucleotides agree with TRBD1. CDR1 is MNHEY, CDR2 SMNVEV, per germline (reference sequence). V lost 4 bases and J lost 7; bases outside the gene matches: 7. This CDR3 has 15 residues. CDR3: CASSYARDRAEKLFF. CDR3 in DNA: TGTGCCAGCAGTTATGCTCGGGACAGGGCTGAAAAACTGTTTTTT. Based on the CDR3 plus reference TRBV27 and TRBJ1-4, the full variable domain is EAQVTQNPRYLITVTGKKLTVTCSQNMNHEYMSWYRQDPGLGLRQIYYSMNVEVTDKGDVPEGYKVSRKEKRNFPLILESPSPNQTSLYFCASSYARDRAEKLFFGSGTQLSVL.

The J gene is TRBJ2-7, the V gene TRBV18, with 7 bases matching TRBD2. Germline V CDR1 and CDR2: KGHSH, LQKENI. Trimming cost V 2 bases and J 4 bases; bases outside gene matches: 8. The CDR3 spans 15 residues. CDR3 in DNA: TGTGCCAGCTCACCAGGGACTACGTCCGGTTACGAGCAGTACTTC. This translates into CASSPGTTSGYEQYF.